A single sample gave rise to the 25 T cell receptor beta chains below, sequenced in a study of T cells after posttransplantation cyclophosphamide. Clones were sequenced by immunoSEQ multiplex PCR, and TCRdb holds only the in-frame ones, with some missing. Observed in the sample are about 40,000 clones, none of them singletons. The sample consisted of PBMCs. The receptors here all came from a woman in her forties or fifties in good health and a related stem cell transplant donor.

This clone was seen repeatedly, ten times or more. The chain links TRBV29-1 to TRBJ2-1, with 8 bases fitting TRBD1. The CDR3 contains 11 residues. With V trimmed by 1 base and J by 14 bases, 4 bases remained unmatched. CDR1 and CDR2 (germline): SQVTM, ANQGSEA. This CDR3 is CSVEGATGEFF. The CDR3 nucleotides are TGCAGCGTTGAAGGAGCGACAGGGGAGTTCTTC.

There are a few counts of this clone. The rearrangement uses TRBV6-5 and TRBJ1-1, with D possibly matching TRBD1 (6 bases). The CDR3 is made up of 14 amino acids. V lost 5 bases and J 4 bases, leaving 14 bases between the germline ends. Germline CDR1 MNHEY, CDR2 SVGAGI. The CDR3 protein is CASSDTGIGTEAFF. As DNA, the CDR3 is TGTGCCAGCAGTGATACAGGGATTGGCACTGAAGCTTTCTTT.

Many counts were recorded for this clone. The chain uses TRBV4-3 and TRBJ1-1; D not resolved. From germline, CDR1 is LGHNA and CDR2 YSLEER. This CDR3 region has 15 residues. The V gene lost 3 bases and the J gene lost 1 base, with 12 bases spanning the gap. CDR3 protein: CASSQSTYTNTEAFF. In DNA form, the CDR3 reads TGCGCCAGCAGCCAGTCGACTTACACGAACACTGAAGCTTTCTTT.

This clone appeared a few times. The J gene is TRBJ2-3, the V gene TRBV9; 8 positions match TRBD2. V gave up 4 bases and J gave up 0 bases; unmatched junction bases: 13. The germline CDR1 and CDR2 sequences are SGDLS and YYNGEE. This CDR3 is 18 amino acids long. The CDR3 spells CASSLSGGRGDSTDTQYF. In nucleotides, the CDR3 is TGTGCCAGCAGCCTCTCCGGGGGGCGGGGGGATAGCACAGATACGCAGTATTTT.

The chain carries TRBV18 and TRBJ2-5, with D possibly being TRBD2 (5 bases). Germline V lookup: CDR1 KGHSH, CDR2 LQKENI. V was pared by 2 bases and J by 5 bases, with 12 bases between. The CDR3 has 14 amino acids. CDR3 DNA sequence: TGTGCCAGCTCACCAGGGAGCTTCGAGGAGACCCAGTACTTC. This translates into CASSPGSFEETQYF.

Ten or more counts support this clone. The V call is TRBV28, the J call TRBJ1-3; D is unclear. This CDR3 is built from 16 residues. Trimming took 1 base from V and 2 from J, leaving 12 bases between them. Germline-derived CDR1 and CDR2 are MDHEN and SYDVKM. The CDR3 protein is CASSLFGKGPGNTIYF. CDR3 in DNA: TGTGCCAGCAGTTTATTCGGGAAAGGGCCTGGAAACACCATATATTTT.

At least ten counts were recorded for this clone. V gene TRBV7-8 combines with J gene TRBJ1-1, with D possibly TRBD1 on 5 matching bases. This CDR3 region has 14 residues. Germline CDR1 SGHVS, CDR2 FQNEAQ. Between the trimmed V and J ends, which lost 2 bases and 3 bases, there was a span of 10 bases. CDR3 DNA: TGTGCCAGCAGCTTAACCTCGGGGGACACTGAAGCTTTCTTT. Translating gives CASSLTSGDTEAFF.

The table lists this clone with many counts. This rearrangement joins TRBV5-4 to TRBJ2-3; maybe TRBD2 (6 bases). CDR1 and CDR2 from the germline V gene are SGHNT and YYREEE (reference sequence). CDR3 size: 15 residues. Between the trimmed V and J ends, which lost 4 bases and 1 base, there was a span of 13 bases. The CDR3 here is CASSRGTAGTDTQYF. The DNA for the CDR3 is TGTGCCAGCAGCCGTGGGACTGCGGGCACAGATACGCAGTATTTT.

This clone has a count of ten or more. The chain combines TRBV18 with TRBJ1-1; TRBD1 might be the D (5 bases). Trimming removed 6 bases from V and 4 bases from J, with 15 bases in between. The CDR3 totals 14 residues. CDR1 and CDR2 (germline): KGHSH, LQKENI. The CDR3 here is CASSSSSGGTEAFF. The CDR3 nucleotides are TGTGCCAGCTCCTCCTCCTCGGGGGGCACTGAAGCTTTCTTT. The variable domain in full, with the rest retrieved from reference TRBV18 and TRBJ1-1, is NAGVMQNPRHLVRRRGQEARLRCSPMKGHSHVYWYRQLPEEGLKFMVYLQKENIIDESGMPKERFSAEFPKEGPSILRIQQVVRGDSAAYFCASSSSSGGTEAFFGQGTRLTVV.

This clone was detected a few times. This chain uses TRBV7-3 with TRBJ2-3, with D perhaps matching TRBD1 (6 bases). V was pared by 1 base and J by 3 bases, with 20 bases between. Germline-derived CDR1 and CDR2 are SGHTA and FQGTGA. The CDR3 extends over 18 amino acids. In DNA form, the CDR3 reads TGTGCCAGCAGCTTAAAAGGTCTCAGGGGTCCCTTTACAGATACGCAGTATTTT. This gives the protein CASSLKGLRGPFTDTQYF.

This clone has a count of ten or more. The chain couples TRBV19 to TRBJ2-2; possibly TRBD1 for D (5 bases). Germline assignment: CDR1 LNHDA and CDR2 SQIVND (reference sequence). The CDR3 has 16 amino acids. V was shortened by 7 bases and J by 2 bases, with 17 bases between the two germline ends. The CDR3 loop reads CASTSDGALNTGELFF. The DNA for the CDR3 is TGTGCCAGTACATCAGATGGGGCCTTAAACACCGGGGAGCTGTTTTTT.

This clone was seen ten or more times. The rearrangement uses TRBV7-6 and TRBJ2-5; D unresolved. The CDR3 runs to 12 residues. Germline V gene data show CDR1 as SGHVS and CDR2 as FNYEAQ. V lost 2 bases to trimming and J lost 3 bases, with 4 bases between them. The CDR3: CASSLSEETQYF. The CDR3, as DNA: TGTGCCAGCAGCTTATCGGAAGAGACCCAGTACTTC.

This clone was counted many times. V usage is TRBV5-6 and J usage is TRBJ1-1, with D perhaps TRBD1 (6 bases). Per the germline V gene, CDR1 is SGHDT and CDR2 is YYEEEE. The CDR3 runs 15 residues. Deletions cut 1 base from V and 4 bases from J, with 14 bases between. Here the CDR3 reads CASSLRGGGITEAFF. The CDR3 DNA follows: TGTGCCAGCAGCTTGCGGGGGGGCGGGATCACTGAAGCTTTCTTT. The whole variable domain, filled in from reference TRBV5-6 and TRBJ1-1, reads DAGVTQSPTHLIKTRGQQVTLRCSPKSGHDTVSWYQQALGQGPQFIFQYYEEEERQRGNFPDRFSGHQFPNYSSELNVNALLLGDSALYLCASSLRGGGITEAFFGQGTRLTVV.

This clone was detected many times. The V gene is TRBV15, the J gene TRBJ2-1, with 8 bases fitting TRBD1. The V gene end was trimmed by 2 bases and the J gene end by 0 bases; junction bases not matched to a gene: 0. The CDR3 is 15 residues long. Per germline, CDR1 LNHNV and CDR2 YYDKDF (reference sequence). CDR3 nucleotides: TGTGCCACCAGCAGAACAGGGGGCTCCTACAATGAGCAGTTCTTC. This translates into CATSRTGGSYNEQFF.

This clone was recorded many times. CDR3 DNA: TGCGCCAGCAGCGGCCAGGGGCCCGGCACAGATACGCAGTATTTT. This codes for CASSGQGPGTDTQYF. The chain employs TRBV5-1 and TRBJ2-3, with a weak D call TRBD1 (6 bases). CDR3 size: 15 residues. Germline CDR1 is SGHRS and CDR2 is YFSETQ. Deletions cut 4 bases from V and 1 base from J, with 13 bases between.

At least ten counts were recorded for this clone. The chain is built from TRBV14 and TRBJ1-6, with D perhaps matching TRBD1 (6 bases). Trimming removed 4 bases from V and 0 bases from J, with 7 bases in between. The germline CDR1 and CDR2 sequences are SGHDN and FVKESK. The CDR3 is 15 amino acids. The CDR3 loop reads CASSPQGSYNSPLHF. In DNA form, the CDR3 reads TGTGCCAGCAGCCCACAGGGCTCCTATAATTCACCCCTCCACTTT. The entire variable domain, with the rest obtained from reference TRBV14 and TRBJ1-6, is as follows: EAGVTQFPSHSVIEKGQTVTLRCDPISGHDNLYWYRRVMGKEIKFLLHFVKESKQDESGMPNNRFLAERTGGTYSTLKVQPAELEDSGVYFCASSPQGSYNSPLHFGNGTRLTVT.

This chain uses TRBV5-1 with TRBJ2-4, with TRBD2 identical over 12 bases. With 5 bases clipped from V and 7 bases from J, the junction kept 4 bases outside the gene matches. Germline CDR1 SGHRS, CDR2 YFSETQ. CDR3 length: 14 residues. This chain's CDR3 is CASSASGGANIQYF. CDR3 in DNA: TGCGCCAGCAGTGCTAGCGGGGGGGCGAACATTCAGTACTTC.

This clone was detected many times. The genes are TRBV5-5 and TRBJ1-2; 8 bases line up with TRBD1. Unmatched junction bases numbered 8, after V lost 4 bases and J lost 6 bases. This CDR3 has 14 amino acids. CDR1 is SGHKS and CDR2 is YYEKEE in the germline V gene (reference sequence). The CDR3 loop reads CASSVQGAQDGYTF. As DNA, the CDR3 is TGTGCCAGCAGCGTCCAGGGGGCGCAAGATGGCTACACCTTC.

This clone was observed many times. The V gene is TRBV10-3, the J gene TRBJ2-7; tentative D call: TRBD2 (6 bases). This CDR3 contains 15 residues. Germline V lookup: CDR1 ENHRY, CDR2 SYGVKD. V was shortened by 6 bases and J by 0 bases, with 15 bases between the two germline ends. CDR3 protein: CAIRDPGLSSYEQYF. CDR3 nucleotide sequence: TGTGCCATCAGGGACCCGGGACTCAGCTCCTACGAGCAGTACTTC.

This clone was picked up many times. The chain combines TRBV28 with TRBJ2-7; maybe TRBD1 (5 bases). This CDR3 is built from 14 residues. With 2 bases removed from V and 2 bases from J, the gap between germline ends came to 10 bases. From germline, CDR1 is MDHEN and CDR2 SYDVKM. The CDR3 protein is CASSLRGGAYEQYF. The CDR3 nucleotides are TGTGCCAGCAGTTTAAGGGGTGGGGCCTACGAGCAGTACTTC. Complete variable domain (other parts from reference TRBV28 and TRBJ2-7): DVKVTQSSRYLVKRTGEKVFLECVQDMDHENMFWYRQDPGLGLRLIYFSYDVKMKEKGDIPEGYSVSREKKERFSLILESASTNQTSMYLCASSLRGGAYEQYFGPGTRLTVT.

J is TRBJ1-2 and V is TRBV28, with 11 positions matching TRBD1. Per germline, CDR1 MDHEN and CDR2 SYDVKM. The CDR3 sequence is 18 residues long. Trimming cost V 5 bases and J 4 bases; bases outside gene matches: 15. CDR3 nucleotide sequence: TGTGCCAGCAGTGGAACTGGGACAGGGGGTCCGGGGTTCTATGGCTACACCTTC. It translates to CASSGTGTGGPGFYGYTF.

This clone was picked up many times. The J gene is TRBJ1-4, the V gene TRBV18; TRBD1 aligns across 7 bases. Germline values: CDR1 KGHSH, CDR2 LQKENI. The CDR3 totals 14 residues. V lost 2 bases and J lost 3; bases outside the gene matches: 0. The CDR3 reads CASSPGTANEKLFF. The CDR3 coding sequence is TGTGCCAGCTCACCAGGGACAGCTAATGAAAAACTGTTTTTT.

This clone was seen repeatedly, ten times or more. The rearrangement links TRBV2 to TRBJ2-3, with D perhaps TRBD1 (5 bases). CDR1 is SNHLY and CDR2 is FYNNEI in the germline V gene. The CDR3 runs 15 residues. The V end was cut by 4 bases, the J end by 2 bases, with 13 bases between. Here the CDR3 DNA reads TGTGCCAGCAGTGTCAGGGCTTCTTACACAGATACGCAGTATTTT. As protein: CASSVRASYTDTQYF.

This clone was observed many times. This sequence joins TRBV4-2 and TRBJ2-3, with D tentatively TRBD1 (7 bases). Germline CDR1 is LGHNA and CDR2 is YNFKEQ. The CDR3 runs 13 residues. The germline V and J ends were trimmed by 5 bases and 7 bases, with 13 bases remaining between them. The CDR3 DNA follows: TGTGCCAGCAGCGCAGGGGGGCTCAATACGCAGTATTTT. The encoded protein is CASSAGGLNTQYF.

This clone was found many times. The chain couples TRBV9 to TRBJ2-5, with 8 bases identical to TRBD1. The V gene's germline CDR1 is SGDLS and CDR2 YYNGEE. Losses at the gene ends were 0 bases for V and 1 base for J; bases not matched to a gene: 2. This CDR3 spans 15 amino acids. This chain's CDR3 is CASSVEGQVQETQYF. The CDR3 DNA reads TGTGCCAGCAGCGTAGAGGGACAGGTCCAAGAGACCCAGTACTTC.